This TCR beta chain was recovered during a study of vaccination effects on CD4 cells after COVID-19. Regarding this clone: What it recognizes is unknown. One junction end does not reproduce the germline sequence, and a read error may be involved.

Profiled with immunoSEQ multiplex PCR; TCRdb holds only in-frame clones, not every one. The table includes 68,000 or so clones, about 80% detected once. Germline V lookup: CDR1 SGHTA, CDR2 FQGNSA. The CDR3 sequence is 12 residues long. Antigen-specific CD4+ T cell clonotypes were called by their expansion after viral peptide-pool culture in ViraFEST. CD4+ T cell isolation took place after 10 days of culture. Recipients of the vaccine had no prior SARS-CoV-2 infection and negative nucleocapsid antibodies. The receptor was isolated from a human donor who received a COVID-19 vaccine. This chain connects TRBV7-2 to TRBJ1-1, with D perhaps matching TRBD1 (6 bases). The sequences come from CD4+ T cells from PBMCs cultured with SARS-CoV-2 spike peptides, collected before COVID-19 vaccination. The CDR3 here is CASSSGQTTTNF. The CDR3 DNA is TGTGCCAGCAGCTCGGGACAAACTACGACCAACTTT.